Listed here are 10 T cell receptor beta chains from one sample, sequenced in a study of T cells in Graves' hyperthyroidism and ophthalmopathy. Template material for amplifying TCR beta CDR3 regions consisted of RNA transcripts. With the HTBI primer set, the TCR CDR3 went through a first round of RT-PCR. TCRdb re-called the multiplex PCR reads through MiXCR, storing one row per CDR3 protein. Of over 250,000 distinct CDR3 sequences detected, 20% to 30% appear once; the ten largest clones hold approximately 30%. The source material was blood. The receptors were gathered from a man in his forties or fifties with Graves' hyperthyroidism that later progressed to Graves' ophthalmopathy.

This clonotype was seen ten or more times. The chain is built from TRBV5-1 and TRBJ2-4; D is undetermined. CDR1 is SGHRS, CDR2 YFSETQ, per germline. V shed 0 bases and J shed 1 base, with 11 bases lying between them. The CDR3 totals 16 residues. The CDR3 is CASSLAGSGAKNIQYF. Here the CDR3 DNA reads TGCGCCAGCAGCTTGGCTGGTTCTGGGGCCAAAAACATTCAGTACTTC.

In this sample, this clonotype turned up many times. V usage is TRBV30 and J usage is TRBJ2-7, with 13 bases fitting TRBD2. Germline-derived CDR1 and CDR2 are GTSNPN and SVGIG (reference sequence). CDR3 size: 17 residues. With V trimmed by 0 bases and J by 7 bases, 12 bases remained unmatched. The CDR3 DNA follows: TGTGCCTGGAGTGTACGTTTACTAGCGGGAGGGCCTAGAGAGCAGTACTTC. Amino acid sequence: CAWSVRLLAGGPREQYF. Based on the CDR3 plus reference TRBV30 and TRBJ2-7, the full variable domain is SQTIHQWPATLVQPVGSPLSLECTVEGTSNPNLYWYRQAAGRGLQLLFYSVGIGQISSEVPQNLSASRPQDRQFILSSKKLLLSDSGFYLCAWSVRLLAGGPREQYFGPGTRLTVT.

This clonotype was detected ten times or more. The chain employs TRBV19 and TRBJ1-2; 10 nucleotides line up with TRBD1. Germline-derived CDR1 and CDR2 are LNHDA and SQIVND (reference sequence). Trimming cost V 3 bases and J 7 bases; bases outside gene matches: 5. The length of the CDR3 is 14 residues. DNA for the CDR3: TGTGCCAGTAGTATCGACAGGGGGCGTCTTGGCTACACCTTC. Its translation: CASSIDRGRLGYTF.

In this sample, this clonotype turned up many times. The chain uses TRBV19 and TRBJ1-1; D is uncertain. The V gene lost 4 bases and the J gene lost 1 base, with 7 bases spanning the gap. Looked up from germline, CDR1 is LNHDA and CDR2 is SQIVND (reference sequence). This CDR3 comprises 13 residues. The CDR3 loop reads CASSSTQNTEAFF. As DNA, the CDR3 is TGTGCCAGTAGTAGTACTCAGAACACTGAAGCTTTCTTT. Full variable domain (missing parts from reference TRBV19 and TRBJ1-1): DGGITQSPKYLFRKEGQNVTLSCEQNLNHDAMYWYRQDPGQGLRLIYYSQIVNDFQKGDIAEGYSVSREKKESFPLTVTSAQKNPTAFYLCASSSTQNTEAFFGQGTRLTVV.

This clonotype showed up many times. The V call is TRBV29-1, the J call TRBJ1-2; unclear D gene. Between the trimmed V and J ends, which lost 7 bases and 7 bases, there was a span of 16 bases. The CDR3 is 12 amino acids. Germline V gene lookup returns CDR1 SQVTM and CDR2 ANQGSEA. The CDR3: CSGYQGRSGYTF. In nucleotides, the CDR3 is TGCAGCGGTTACCAAGGACGGAGTGGCTACACCTTC.

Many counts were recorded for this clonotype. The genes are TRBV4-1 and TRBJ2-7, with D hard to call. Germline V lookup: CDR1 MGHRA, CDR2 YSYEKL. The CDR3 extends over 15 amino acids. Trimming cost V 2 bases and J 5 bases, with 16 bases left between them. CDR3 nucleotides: TGCGCCAGCAGCCAATTTCCGGCAAACAGTGACGAGCAGTACTTC. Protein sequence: CASSQFPANSDEQYF.

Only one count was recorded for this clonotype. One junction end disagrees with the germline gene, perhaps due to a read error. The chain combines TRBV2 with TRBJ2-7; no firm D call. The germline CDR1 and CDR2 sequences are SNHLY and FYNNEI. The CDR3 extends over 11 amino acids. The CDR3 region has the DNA TGTGCCAGCAGGGAAGGGTGGGCGCAGTACTTC. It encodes CASREGWAQYF.

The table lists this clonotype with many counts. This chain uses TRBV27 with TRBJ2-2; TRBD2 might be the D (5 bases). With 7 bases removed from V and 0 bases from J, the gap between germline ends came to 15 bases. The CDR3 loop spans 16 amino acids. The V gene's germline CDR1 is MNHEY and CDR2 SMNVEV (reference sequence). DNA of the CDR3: TGTGCCAGCACTAGAGGGATAGGATCGAACACCGGGGAGCTGTTTTTT. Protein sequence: CASTRGIGSNTGELFF.

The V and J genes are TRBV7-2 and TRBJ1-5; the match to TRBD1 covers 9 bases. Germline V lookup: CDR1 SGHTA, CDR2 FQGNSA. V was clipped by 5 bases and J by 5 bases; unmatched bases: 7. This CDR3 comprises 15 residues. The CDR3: CASSRTGGGYQPQHF. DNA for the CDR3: TGTGCCAGCAGCCGTACAGGGGGCGGCTATCAGCCCCAGCATTTT.

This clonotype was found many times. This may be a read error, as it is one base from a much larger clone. The chain's CDR3 is CASIGQGVQGYTF. DNA of the CDR3: TGTGCCAGCATCGGGCAGGGGGTGCAGGGCTACACCTTC. The chain carries TRBV6-1 and TRBJ1-2, with 7 nucleotides matching TRBD1. This CDR3 is built from 13 residues. V shed 7 bases and J 8 bases; nucleotides not matched to a gene: 10. Germline V gene data show CDR1 as MNHNS and CDR2 as SASEGT.